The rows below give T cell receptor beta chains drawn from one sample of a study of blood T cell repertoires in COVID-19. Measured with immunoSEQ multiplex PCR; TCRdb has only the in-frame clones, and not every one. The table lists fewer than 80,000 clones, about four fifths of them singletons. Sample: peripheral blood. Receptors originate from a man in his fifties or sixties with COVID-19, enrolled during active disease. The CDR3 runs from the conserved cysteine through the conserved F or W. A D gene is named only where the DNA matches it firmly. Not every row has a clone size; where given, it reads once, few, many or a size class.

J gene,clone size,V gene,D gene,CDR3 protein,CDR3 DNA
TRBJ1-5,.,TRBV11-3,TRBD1,CASRSGQGAILSQPQHF,TGTGCCAGCAGGTCGGGACAGGGGGCGATTTTAAGTCAGCCCCAGCATTTT
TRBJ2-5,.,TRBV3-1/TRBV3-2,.,CASSQSLAPETQYF,TGTGCCAGCAGCCAAAGCCTAGCCCCAGAGACCCAGTACTTC
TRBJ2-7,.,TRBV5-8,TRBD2,CASRSSGGAEQYF,TGTGCCAGCAGATCCAGCGGGGGGGCCGAGCAGTACTTC
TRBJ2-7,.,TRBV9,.,CASSVDAGSSYEQYF,TGTGCCAGCAGCGTAGACGCGGGGAGCTCCTACGAGCAGTACTTC
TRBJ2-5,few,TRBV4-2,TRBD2,CASSQERASGGAGQETQYF,TGTGCCAGCAGCCAAGAGAGAGCAAGCGGGGGGGCGGGACAAGAGACCCAGTACTTC
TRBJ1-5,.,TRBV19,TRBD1,CASSIRGRGSNQPQHF,TGTGCCAGTAGTATCAGGGGGCGCGGGAGCAATCAGCCCCAGCATTTT
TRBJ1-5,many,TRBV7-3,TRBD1,CASSSNRDRWQPQHF,TGTGCCAGCAGCTCGAACCGGGACAGGTGGCAGCCCCAGCATTTT
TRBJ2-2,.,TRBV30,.,CAWDSQGFGELFF,TGTGCCTGGGACTCTCAGGGATTCGGGGAGCTGTTTTTT
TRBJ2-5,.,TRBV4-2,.,CASSQGFAPGGLQETQYF,TGTGCCAGCAGCCAAGGGTTCGCTCCGGGGGGCCTCCAAGAGACCCAGTACTTC
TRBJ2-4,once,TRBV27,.,CASSLLSSGEAKNIQYF,TGTGCCAGCAGTTTATTGTCTTCCGGGGAGGCCAAAAACATTCAGTACTTC
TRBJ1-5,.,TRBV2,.,CASSGQGGDNQPQHF,TGTGCCAGCAGTGGACAAGGGGGAGACAATCAGCCCCAGCATTTT
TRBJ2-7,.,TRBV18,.,CASSPPSGSYEQYF,TGTGCCAGCTCACCGCCCTCCGGGTCCTACGAGCAGTACTTC
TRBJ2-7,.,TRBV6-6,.,CASSYSGDYEQYF,TGTGCCAGCAGTTACTCAGGGGACTACGAGCAGTACTTC